This T cell receptor beta chain originates from a study of control samples from healthy donors and cancer patients. Generated by immunoSEQ multiplex PCR, the TCRdb table keeps only in-frame clones and is missing some. The sample has 150,000 to 190,000 clones, about 93% seen once. The V gene's germline CDR1 is SEHNR and CDR2 FQNEAQ (reference sequence). The CDR3 spans 15 residues. Trimming took 5 bases from V and 7 from J; bases not matched to a gene: 8. Sequences were obtained from blood. The V call is TRBV7-9, the J call TRBJ2-1; 10 bases agree with TRBD2. This receptor was obtained from a man aged 50 or older in good health. The CDR3 nucleotides are TGTGCCAGCAGCCCGGCCGGGACTAGCGCTAATGAGCAGTTCTTC. Protein: CASSPAGTSANEQFF.